The 4 T cell receptor beta chains below come from one sample, sequenced in a study of human T cells and chemical hapten exposure. Time point of the sample: patch test 1, 2 weeks after DPC sensitization. Sample treatment: therapeutic diphenylcyclopropenone sensitization with weekly scalp DPC. TCRdb analysed the RACE reads with MiXCR anew, one entry per CDR3 protein. The sample lists 75,000 to 100,000 distinct CDR3 sequences, approximately 13% seen once, with less than 2.5% in the top ten. This material consisted of whole blood, taken in connection with sensitization to the hapten diphenylcyclopropenone (DPC). Receptor source: a middle-aged woman with alopecia areata. Some clones in this sample may be carry-over from other donors' samples.

The gene calls are TRBV28 and TRBJ2-3; D tentatively reads TRBD1 or TRBD2 (5 bases each). The CDR3 length is 11 residues. V was cut by 10 bases and J by 5 bases, with 10 bases left in between. The germline V gene encodes CDR1 MDHEN and CDR2 SYDVKM. The CDR3 spells CATLGVDTQYF. For the CDR3, the DNA is TGTGCCACCCTGGGGGTAGATACGCAGTATTTT.

In its sample, this clonotype was seen a few times. The V and J genes are TRBV28 and TRBJ2-7, with D perhaps given as TRBD1 or TRBD2 (5 bases each). CDR1 MDHEN and CDR2 SYDVKM come from the germline V gene. V lost 4 bases, J lost 5 bases, and 12 bases lay in between. CDR3 length: 13 amino acids. CDR3 residues: CASSSLGTHEQYF. CDR3 sequence (DNA): TGTGCCAGCAGTTCCCTGGGGACCCACGAGCAGTACTTC.

The table lists this clonotype with a few counts. CDR3 DNA sequence: TGTGCCAGCAGCAACGGCGCTCCGAGAGCCTACGAGCAGTACTTC. The encoded protein is CASSNGAPRAYEQYF. This chain uses TRBV6-2 or TRBV6-3 with TRBJ2-7; D gene uncertain. The CDR3 is made up of 15 amino acids. Between the trimmed V and J ends, which lost 6 bases and 2 bases, there was a span of 17 bases. The germline gives CDR1 MNHEY, CDR2 SVGEGT.

In this sample, this clonotype turned up many times. V and J are TRBV7-6 and TRBJ2-2; unclear D gene. This CDR3 spans 15 amino acids. Looked up from germline, CDR1 is SGHVS and CDR2 is FNYEAQ. Trimming shortened V by 5 bases and J by 3 bases, and 13 bases separated the two germline ends. CDR3 coding DNA: TGTGCCAGCAGCCACGACGATCAGGACACCGGGGAGCTGTTTTTT. Translating gives CASSHDDQDTGELFF. Filled out from reference TRBV7-6 and TRBJ2-2, the complete variable domain reads GAGVSQSPRYKVTKRGQDVALRCDPISGHVSLYWYRQALGQGPEFLTYFNYEAQQDKSGLPNDRFSAERPEGSISTLTIQRTEQRDSAMYRCASSHDDQDTGELFFGEGSRLTVL.